What follows describes a single T cell receptor beta chain. The antigen is not known. Other DNA sequences from this sample encode an identical CDR3 as well. Original processing methods: ImmunoSEQ junction-only sequences lacked quality scores, so their filtering differed. Assay: immunoSEQ multiplex PCR; the TCRdb copy retains only in-frame clones and omits some. That table furnishes V, J and clone size, whereas the DNA furnished D and trimming. The sample includes approximately 1.9 million clones, roughly 95% of them seen just once. This entry is derived from a study of shared clonotypes between healthy human individuals. On the study more broadly: Each donor's CD8 memory used one plate, CD8 naive two, each CD4 subset three. Study findings and constraints: The study drew on few donors, limiting represented genetic and exposure-history diversity. Naive subsets tended to show greater estimated richness than memory subsets.

The naive CD8 fraction comprised CD45RO-negative cells positively selected for CCR7 and excluded terminally differentiated effector memory CD45RA+ cells. This TCR derives from a man aged 18 to 30 in good health. Some clones in this sample may be carry-over from other donors' samples. Sequenced material: naive CD8+ T cells from PBMCs.

CDR3 bases: TGCAGCGTTACGGCAGATACGCAGTATTTT. Protein: CSVTADTQYF. V is TRBV29-1 and J is TRBJ2-3; D remains ambiguous. Trimming took off 5 bases at V and 4 bases at J, with 4 bases between the two ends. The CDR3 runs to 10 residues. CDR1 is SQVTM, CDR2 ANQGSEA, per germline.